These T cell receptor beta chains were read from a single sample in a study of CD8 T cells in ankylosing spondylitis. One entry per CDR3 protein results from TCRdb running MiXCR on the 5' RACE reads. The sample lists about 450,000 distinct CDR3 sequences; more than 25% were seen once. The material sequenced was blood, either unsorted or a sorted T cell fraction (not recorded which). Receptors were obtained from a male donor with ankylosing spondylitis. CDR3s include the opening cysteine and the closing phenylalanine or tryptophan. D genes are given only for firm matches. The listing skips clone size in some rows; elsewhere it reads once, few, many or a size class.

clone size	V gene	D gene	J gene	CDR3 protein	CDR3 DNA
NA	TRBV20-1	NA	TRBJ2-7	CSASAPRQYF	TGCAGTGCTAGTGCACCCCGGCAGTACTTC
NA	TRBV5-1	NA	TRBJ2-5	CASSQGRSLVETQYF	TGCGCCAGCAGCCAGGGTCGTAGTCTGGTCGAGACCCAGTACTTC
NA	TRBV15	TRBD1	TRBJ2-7	CATSGHRGKIYEQYF	TGTGCCACCAGCGGACACAGGGGAAAGATTTACGAGCAGTACTTC
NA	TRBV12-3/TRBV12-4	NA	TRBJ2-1	CASSNGLTNEQFF	TGTGCCAGCAGCAACGGGCTGACAAATGAGCAGTTCTTC
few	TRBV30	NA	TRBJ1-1	CAWSVITGNTEAFF	TGTGCCTGGAGTGTGATAACAGGGAACACTGAAGCTTTCTTT
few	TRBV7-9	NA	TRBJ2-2	CASRQTGELFF	TGTGCCAGCCGCCAGACCGGGGAGCTGTTTTTT
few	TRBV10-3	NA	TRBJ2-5	CAISDGMKETQYF	TGTGCCATCAGTGACGGGATGAAAGAGACCCAGTACTTC
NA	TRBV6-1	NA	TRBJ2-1	CASRAPTGRDSSEQFF	TGTGCCAGCAGGGCCCCGACAGGGAGGGATTCGAGTGAGCAGTTCTTC
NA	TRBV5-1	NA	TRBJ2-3	CASSYKGADGDTQYF	TGCGCCAGCAGCTACAAAGGGGCCGACGGAGATACGCAGTATTTT
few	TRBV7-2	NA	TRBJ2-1	CASSRAKSYNEQFF	TGTGCCAGCAGCCGGGCTAAGTCCTACAATGAGCAGTTCTTC
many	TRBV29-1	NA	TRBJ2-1	CSSDAGTSSYNEQFF	TGCAGCTCAGACGCGGGAACGAGCTCCTACAATGAGCAGTTCTTC
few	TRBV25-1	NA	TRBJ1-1	CASSSPRRGTEAFF	TGTGCCAGCAGTTCCCCCCGGAGGGGCACTGAAGCTTTCTTT
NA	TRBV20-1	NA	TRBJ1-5	CSAREPSGPQHF	TGCAGTGCTAGAGAACCCAGTGGGCCCCAGCATTTT
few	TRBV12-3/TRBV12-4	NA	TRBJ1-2	CASSFYSGSGYTF	TGTGCCAGCAGTTTTTATTCGGGTTCTGGCTACACCTTC
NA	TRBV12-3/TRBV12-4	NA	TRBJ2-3	CANRRGLSTDTQYF	TGTGCCAACCGCCGGGGGCTTAGCACAGATACGCAGTATTTT
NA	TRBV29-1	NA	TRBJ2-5	CSVYRASGETQYF	TGCAGCGTTTACAGGGCTAGCGGAGAGACCCAGTACTTC
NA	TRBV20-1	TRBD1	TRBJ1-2	CSARSPGTGTYGYTF	TGCAGTGCTAGAAGCCCCGGGACAGGGACCTATGGCTACACCTTC
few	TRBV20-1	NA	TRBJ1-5	CSARPGNSNQPQHF	TGCAGTGCTAGGCCGGGGAATAGCAATCAGCCCCAGCATTTT
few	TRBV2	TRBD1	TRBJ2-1	CASSEDRGDEQFF	TGTGCCAGCAGTGAGGACAGGGGCGATGAGCAGTTCTTC
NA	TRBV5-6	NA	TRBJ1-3	CASSFATGSGNTIYF	TGTGCCAGCAGCTTCGCCACAGGTTCTGGAAACACCATATATTTT
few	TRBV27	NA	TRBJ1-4	CASRTIGTDEKLFF	TGTGCCAGCAGGACTATAGGGACTGATGAAAAACTGTTTTTT
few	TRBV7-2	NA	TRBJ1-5	CASSFGSGWGQPQHF	TGTGCCAGCAGCTTCGGTAGCGGGTGGGGTCAGCCCCAGCATTTT
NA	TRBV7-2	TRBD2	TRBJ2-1	CASRFSGRDYNEQFF	TGTGCCAGCCGCTTTAGCGGGAGGGATTACAATGAGCAGTTCTTC
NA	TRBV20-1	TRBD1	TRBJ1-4	CSASGGGNEKLFF	TGCAGTGCCTCAGGGGGGGGGAATGAAAAACTGTTTTTT
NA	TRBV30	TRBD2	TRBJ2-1	CAWSSGIYNEQFF	TGTGCCTGGAGTAGCGGGATTTACAATGAGCAGTTCTTC
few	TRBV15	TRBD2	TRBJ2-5	CATSRDRMATSGTQETQYF	TGTGCCACCAGCAGAGATAGAATGGCGACTAGCGGGACTCAAGAGACCCAGTACTTC
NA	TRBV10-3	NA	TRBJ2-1	CAISGIRDEEQFF	TGTGCCATCAGTGGTATCCGGGACGAAGAGCAGTTCTTC
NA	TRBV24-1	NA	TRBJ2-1	CATSGRSSYNEQFF	TGTGCCACCAGTGGGAGGAGCTCCTACAATGAGCAGTTCTTC
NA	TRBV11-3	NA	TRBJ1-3	CASSLDGGIGNTIYF	TGTGCCAGCAGCTTAGATGGAGGGATTGGAAACACCATATATTTT
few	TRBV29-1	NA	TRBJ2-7	CSVAWVTYEQYF	TGCAGCGTTGCTTGGGTAACCTACGAGCAGTACTTC
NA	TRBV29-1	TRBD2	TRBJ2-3	CSVESGILSDTQYF	TGCAGCGTTGAGAGCGGGATACTCTCAGATACGCAGTATTTT
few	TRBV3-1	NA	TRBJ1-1	CASGQTLDTEAFF	TGTGCCAGCGGACAGACCTTGGACACTGAAGCTTTCTTT
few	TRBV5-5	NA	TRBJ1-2	CASSLVEDGYTF	TGTGCCAGCAGCTTGGTGGAGGATGGCTACACCTTC
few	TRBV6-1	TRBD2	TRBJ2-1	CASRALAGNPYNEQFF	TGTGCCAGCAGGGCACTAGCGGGAAATCCCTACAATGAGCAGTTCTTC
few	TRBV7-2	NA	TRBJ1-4	CASSLVAGFNEKLFF	TGTGCCAGCAGCTTAGTGGCAGGCTTTAATGAAAAACTGTTTTTT
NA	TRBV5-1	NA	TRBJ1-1	CASSLGGADSTEAFF	TGCGCCAGCAGCTTGGGAGGGGCGGATTCCACTGAAGCTTTCTTT
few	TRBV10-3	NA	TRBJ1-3	CAITPAGRSGNTIYF	TGTGCCATCACCCCAGCAGGGAGGTCTGGAAACACCATATATTTT
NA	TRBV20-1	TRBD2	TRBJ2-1	CSAREATSGYNEQFF	TGCAGTGCTAGAGAGGCGACTAGCGGATACAATGAGCAGTTCTTC
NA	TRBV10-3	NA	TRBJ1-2	CAISDNAGYTF	TGTGCCATCAGTGACAATGCTGGCTACACCTTC
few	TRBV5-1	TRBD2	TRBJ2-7	CASSTASSGRPYEQYF	TGCGCCAGCAGCACCGCCTCTAGCGGGAGACCCTACGAGCAGTACTTC
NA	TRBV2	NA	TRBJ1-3	CASSDGTLGNTIYF	TGTGCCAGCAGTGACGGGACGCTTGGAAACACCATATATTTT
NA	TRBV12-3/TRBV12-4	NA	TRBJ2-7	CASSFWVRLDEQYF	TGTGCCAGCAGTTTTTGGGTTCGGTTGGACGAGCAGTACTTC
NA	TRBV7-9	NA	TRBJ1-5	CASSPGTAFSNQPQHF	TGTGCCAGCAGCCCCGGGACGGCTTTTAGCAATCAGCCCCAGCATTTT
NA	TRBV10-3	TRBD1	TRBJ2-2	CAISESGTGNTGELFF	TGTGCCATCAGTGAGTCGGGGACAGGGAACACCGGGGAGCTGTTTTTT
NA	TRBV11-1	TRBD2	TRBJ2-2	CASSFLSLAGFNGELFF	TGTGCCAGCAGCTTTCTATCCTTAGCGGGCTTTAACGGGGAGCTGTTTTTT
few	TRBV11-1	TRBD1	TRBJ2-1	CASSRLDLLGAGTEIFNEQFF	TGTGCCAGCAGCCGTTTAGATTTATTGGGGGCCGGGACAGAGATCTTCAATGAGCAGTTCTTC
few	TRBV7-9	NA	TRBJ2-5	CASSSAGTRETQYF	TGTGCCAGCAGCTCCGCCGGTACGCGAGAGACCCAGTACTTC
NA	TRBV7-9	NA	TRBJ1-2	CASSLEEGNNYGYTF	TGTGCCAGCAGCTTAGAGGAGGGGAATAACTATGGCTACACCTTC
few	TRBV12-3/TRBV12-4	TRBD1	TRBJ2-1	CASSWHRGDEQFF	TGTGCCAGCAGCTGGCACAGGGGTGATGAGCAGTTCTTC
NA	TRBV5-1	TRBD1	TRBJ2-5	CASTDRGQETQYF	TGCGCCAGCACGGACAGGGGGCAAGAGACCCAGTACTTC